What follows are 12 T cell receptor beta chains derived from one specimen sequenced in a study of blood T cell repertoires in COVID-19 (dated by TCRdb to about 2020). The library was built by means of the immunoSEQ multiplex PCR assay. This is the immuneACCESS table as TCRdb keeps it, with only in-frame sequences that have V and J called. A part of the clones is gone; compared with another copy, unresolved V genes explain less than half, and the rest is unexplained. The sample table holds tens of thousands of clones, of which approximately 90% were seen once. The ten largest clones take up approximately 30% of the sample. The sample was peripheral blood. The receptors derive from a woman aged 80 or over with acute or convalescent COVID-19.

The chain has TRBV30 and TRBJ2-1; the match to TRBD1 covers 8 bases. V shed 3 bases, J shed 9 bases, and the junction held 16 bases outside the gene matches. Per germline, CDR1 GTSNPN and CDR2 SVGIG (reference sequence). The CDR3 runs 16 residues. The DNA for the CDR3 is TGTGCCTGGAGCGCTGGGCGCAGGGGGCTGTTGGGTGAGCAGTTCTTC. Translation: CAWSAGRRGLLGEQFF.

This clone was seen just once. The chain links TRBV5-1 to TRBJ2-1; 12 bases agree with TRBD2. Germline CDR1 is SGHRS and CDR2 is YFSETQ. The CDR3 is 17 amino acids. J gave up 5 bases and V 3 bases, and 9 bases lay outside the gene matches. In DNA, the CDR3 is TGCGCCAGCAGCTCCGACTCTCTAGCGGGGGGGAACAATGAGCAGTTCTTC. Translation: CASSSDSLAGGNNEQFF.

The chain recombines TRBV2 with TRBJ2-7; D possibly corresponds to TRBD2 (5 bases). V lost 5 bases to trimming and J lost 7 bases, with 18 bases between them. The CDR3 consists of 14 residues. Germline CDR1 reads SNHLY; CDR2 reads FYNNEI. DNA for the CDR3: TGTGCCAGCAGTCCCTTACATACTAGTTCGGAGCAGTACTTC. This encodes CASSPLHTSSEQYF.

This clone has more than one count but fewer than ten. The chain has TRBV15 and TRBJ2-5; maybe TRBD1 (5 bases). The ends were cut back, 1 base at V and 3 bases at J, with 6 bases in the middle. The germline V gene has CDR1 LNHNV and CDR2 YYDKDF (reference sequence). The CDR3 extends over 13 amino acids. The CDR3 region is CATSRVGEETQYF. CDR3 nucleotides: TGTGCCACCAGCAGAGTAGGGGAAGAGACCCAGTACTTC.

This clone has only one observation. The chain carries TRBV20-1 and TRBJ2-7; 8 nucleotides line up with TRBD1. V lost 3 bases to trimming and J lost 2 bases; unmatched junction nucleotides: 3. This CDR3 has 13 residues. Germline V CDR1 and CDR2: DFQATT, SNEGSKA (reference sequence). Here the CDR3 DNA reads TGCAGTGCTAGTGGCAGGGGGCCCTACGAGCAGTACGTC. Translation gives CSASGRGPYEQYV.

The chain links TRBV3-1 (or the pseudogene TRBV3-2) to TRBJ2-1; 9 nucleotides line up with TRBD2. CDR1 LGHDT and CDR2 YNNKEL come from the germline V gene (reference sequence). The CDR3 extends over 13 amino acids. J lost 9 bases, V lost 1 base, and 1 base had no gene match. The CDR3 region has the DNA TGTGCCAGCAGCCAAGGCGGGGGGGCTGAGCAGTTCTTC. This gives the protein CASSQGGGAEQFF.

V usage is TRBV3-1 (or the pseudogene TRBV3-2) and J usage is TRBJ2-5; 7 bases fit TRBD2. The CDR3 consists of 16 residues. Per the germline V gene, CDR1 is LGHDT and CDR2 is YNNKEL (reference sequence). V was pared by 7 bases and J by 0 bases, with 11 bases of the junction left unmatched. In DNA form, the CDR3 reads TGTGCCAGCACCCTTGGGGGGGGAAATTACCAAGAGACCCAGTACTTC. Translating it yields CASTLGGGNYQETQYF.

CDR3 nucleotide sequence: TGTGCCAGCAGTTCCCCCACCTACAATGAGCAGTTCTTC. Amino acids: CASSSPTYNEQFF. This chain joins TRBV11-3 and TRBJ2-1; D gene ambiguous. The length of the CDR3 is 13 residues. CDR1 SGHNT and CDR2 YENEEA come from the germline V gene. Trimming removed 6 bases from V and 2 bases from J, with 8 bases in between. Filled out from reference TRBV11-3 and TRBJ2-1, the complete variable domain reads EAGVVQSPRYKIIEKKQPVAFWCNPISGHNTLYWYLQNLGQGPELLIRYENEEAVDDSQLPKDRFSAERLKGVDSTLKIQPAELGDSAVYLCASSSPTYNEQFFGPGTRLTVL.

The V and J genes are TRBV5-1 and TRBJ2-2; perhaps TRBD2 as D (7 bases). V lost 2 bases and J 5 bases, leaving 13 bases between the germline ends. The CDR3 contains 15 residues. Germline lookup yields CDR1 SGHRS and CDR2 YFSETQ. The CDR3 is CASSFAGAGTGELFF. As DNA, the CDR3 is TGCGCCAGCAGCTTTGCGGGGGCGGGAACCGGGGAGCTGTTTTTT.

CDR3 protein: CASSPGFGEINYGYTF. In DNA, the CDR3 is TGTGCCAGCAGTCCAGGTTTCGGGGAGATTAACTATGGCTACACCTTC. The chain recombines TRBV27 with TRBJ1-2, with unresolved D. Germline assignment: CDR1 MNHEY and CDR2 SMNVEV (reference sequence). This CDR3 comprises 16 residues. Trimming stripped 5 bases from V and 1 base from J, with 17 bases between.

The chain carries TRBV7-9 and TRBJ2-3; 10 bases match TRBD2. This CDR3 has 15 residues. CDR1 and CDR2 from the germline V gene are SEHNR and FQNEAQ (reference sequence). V lost 4 bases, J lost 2 bases, and 3 bases stayed unmatched. CDR3 bases: TGTGCCAGCAGCTATAGCGGGGGGTCCACAGATACGCAGTATTTT. Residues: CASSYSGGSTDTQYF.

The J gene is TRBJ1-3, the V gene TRBV7-5. TRBV7-5 is a recognized pseudogene. The CDR3 extends over 16 amino acids. The CDR3 nucleotides are TGTGCCAGAAGCCTGGGGGAGGGGATCGCTGGAAACACCATATATTTT. Translated: CARSLGEGIAGNTIYF.